The 22 T cell receptor beta chains below come from one sample, sequenced in a study of human T cells and chemical hapten exposure. MiXCR, run by TCRdb on the RACE reads, gives a single entry per CDR3 protein. The sample holds more than 70,000 distinct CDR3 sequences, 12% seen once. Time point described: patch test 1, 2 weeks after DPC sensitization. Noted treatment: therapeutic diphenylcyclopropenone sensitization with weekly scalp DPC. The sequences come from whole blood, collected in connection with sensitization to the hapten diphenylcyclopropenone (DPC). These receptors came from a woman aged 55-69 years with alopecia areata. Some clones in this sample may be carry-over from other donors' samples.

The chain has TRBV27 and TRBJ2-1; tentatively, D is TRBD1 or TRBD2 (5 bases each). This CDR3 comprises 16 residues. Germline CDR1 MNHEY, CDR2 SMNVEV (reference sequence). Trimming took off 5 bases at V and 9 bases at J, with 23 bases between the two ends. CDR3 nucleotides: TGTGCCAGCAGTACTCCGGGACCCCGAGGAGTTGGTGAGCAGTTCTTC. It codes for CASSTPGPRGVGEQFF.

This clonotype turned up a few times. The chain carries TRBV20-1 and TRBJ1-1; a weak D match, TRBD1 (5 bases). This CDR3 has 13 residues. Germline loops: CDR1 DFQATT, CDR2 SNEGSKA (reference sequence). The V end was cut by 4 bases, the J end by 3 bases, with 12 bases between. CDR3 DNA: TGCAGTGCTAAGGCGGACATTGACACTGAAGCTTTCTTT. Residues: CSAKADIDTEAFF.

This clonotype has a count of ten or more. The chain carries TRBV18 and TRBJ1-1; D may be TRBD1 (6 bases). V dropped 2 bases and J dropped 2 bases, with 15 bases sitting between them. Germline V gives CDR1 KGHSH, CDR2 LQKENI. The CDR3 sequence is 16 residues long. CDR3 in amino acids: CASSPNEAGGNTEAFF. The CDR3 DNA is TGTGCCAGCTCACCAAACGAAGCCGGGGGCAACACTGAAGCTTTCTTT.

This clonotype was seen only a few times. The rearrangement links TRBV19 to TRBJ1-5, with D possibly TRBD1 on 5 matching bases. In germline, CDR1 is LNHDA, CDR2 SQIVND (reference sequence). There are 13 residues in the CDR3. The V end lost 3 bases, the J end lost 7 bases, and 10 bases lay between the germline ends. In DNA form, the CDR3 reads TGTGCCAGTAGTATGGGGCATCAGCAGCCCCAGCATTTT. It is translated as CASSMGHQQPQHF.

The sample holds a few counts of this clonotype. The chain joins TRBV5-1 to TRBJ1-1; D gene uncertain. In germline, CDR1 is SGHRS, CDR2 YFSETQ. The germline V and J ends were trimmed by 4 bases and 1 base, with 11 bases remaining between them. The CDR3 is made up of 14 amino acids. DNA of the CDR3: TGCGCCAGCAGCCCCCCCGGGGAGAACACTGAAGCTTTCTTT. Protein product: CASSPPGENTEAFF.

The chain carries TRBV20-1 and TRBJ2-3, with 9 bases that match TRBD2. The CDR3 is made up of 15 amino acids. With 2 bases clipped from V and 5 bases from J, the junction kept 8 bases outside the gene matches. CDR1 DFQATT and CDR2 SNEGSKA come from the germline V gene (reference sequence). CDR3 bases: TGCAGTGCTAGACAAGGCGGGGGGGATCAAGATACGCAGTATTTT. Translating it yields CSARQGGGDQDTQYF.

This clonotype showed up many times. The chain has TRBV7-3 and TRBJ1-2; possibly TRBD1 for D (5 bases). Trimming cost V 2 bases and J 3 bases, with 31 bases left between them. Germline-derived CDR1 and CDR2 are SGHTA and FQGTGA. This CDR3 region has 21 residues. CDR3 sequence: CASSLEGVAGRTAGPDYGYTF. The CDR3 nucleotides read TGTGCCAGCAGCTTAGAAGGTGTGGCAGGGAGGACCGCCGGGCCGGACTATGGCTACACCTTC.

This clonotype showed up many times. The V call is TRBV12-3 or TRBV12-4, the J call TRBJ2-5, with D tentatively TRBD1 or TRBD2 (5 bases each). Trimming shortened V by 3 bases and J by 3 bases, and 8 bases separated the two germline ends. The CDR3 is 13 amino acids. DNA for the CDR3: TGTGCCAGCAGTTTGTTGGGGGAAGAGACCCAGTACTTC. Its translation: CASSLLGEETQYF.

The sample holds a few counts of this clonotype. The rearrangement joins TRBV5-4 to TRBJ1-1; D unresolved. V lost 4 bases and J lost 1, with 11 bases in between. Per germline, CDR1 SGHNT and CDR2 YYREEE (reference sequence). The CDR3 spans 14 residues. Here the CDR3 reads CASSMVSANTEAFF. CDR3 nucleotide sequence: TGTGCCAGCAGCATGGTTTCGGCGAACACTGAAGCTTTCTTT.

The sample holds many counts of this clonotype. The chain links TRBV12-5 to TRBJ2-1; D uncertain. The CDR3 contains 14 residues. Germline CDR1 and CDR2: LGHNT and FRNRAP. The V end lost 1 base, the J end lost 2 bases, and 6 bases lay between the germline ends. DNA for the CDR3: TGTGCTAGTGGTTTGGACCTAACCTACAATGAGCAGTTCTTC. Its translation: CASGLDLTYNEQFF.

This clonotype was seen a few times. The V and J genes are TRBV12-3 or TRBV12-4 and TRBJ2-5, with 9 positions matching TRBD2. V lost 2 bases to trimming and J lost 5 bases; unmatched junction nucleotides: 6. This CDR3 contains 15 residues. Here the CDR3 reads CASSLRGGVHETQYF. The CDR3 DNA reads as TGTGCCAGCAGTTTACGCGGGGGGGTCCACGAGACCCAGTACTTC.

The rearrangement joins TRBV2 to TRBJ2-1; D is uncertain. This CDR3 has 12 residues. V lost 1 base, J lost 8 bases, and 6 bases lay in between. CDR1 and CDR2 from the germline V gene are SNHLY and FYNNEI. CDR3 in DNA: TGTGCCAGCAGTGAAGAGGATGATGAGCAGTTCTTC. This gives the protein CASSEEDDEQFF.

This clonotype turned up a few times. The rearrangement links TRBV18 to TRBJ1-2; 7 positions agree with TRBD1. The germline V gene has CDR1 KGHSH and CDR2 LQKENI. This CDR3 has 17 residues. Germline trimming cut 3 bases from V and 1 base from J; bases unmatched to any gene: 11. CDR3: CASSPLQGDSDNYGYTF. The CDR3 nucleotides read TGTGCCAGCTCACCCCTTCAAGGGGACAGCGATAACTATGGCTACACCTTC.

The chain combines TRBV20-1 with TRBJ2-2, with a weak D call TRBD2 (6 bases). Germline V gene sequence: CDR1 DFQATT, CDR2 SNEGSKA (reference sequence). The length of the CDR3 is 14 residues. The V end lost 4 bases, the J end lost 4 bases, and 13 bases lay between the germline ends. CDR3: CSAIAGSVTGELFF. The DNA of the CDR3 is TGCAGTGCTATCGCGGGGAGCGTCACCGGGGAGCTGTTTTTT.

The rearrangement uses TRBV5-1 and TRBJ2-7; maybe TRBD2 (6 bases). The CDR3 is 13 residues long. Trimming removed 4 bases at V and 4 bases at J, with 12 bases between. The germline V gene encodes CDR1 SGHRS and CDR2 YFSETQ. The CDR3 spells CASSANGGYEQYF. The CDR3 nucleotides read TGCGCCAGCAGCGCAAACGGGGGTTACGAGCAGTACTTC. Complete variable domain (other parts from reference TRBV5-1 and TRBJ2-7): KAGVTQTPRYLIKTRGQQVTLSCSPISGHRSVSWYQQTPGQGLQFLFEYFSETQRNKGNFPGRFSGRQFSNSRSEMNVSTLELGDSALYLCASSANGGYEQYFGPGTRLTVT.

The genes are TRBV29-1 and TRBJ1-2; unclear D gene. Trimming removed 7 bases at V and 9 bases at J, with 21 bases between. Germline-derived CDR1 and CDR2 are SQVTM and ANQGSEA. The length of the CDR3 is 13 residues. The chain's CDR3 is CSATPPGPGSYTF. The CDR3 nucleotides are TGCAGCGCTACCCCTCCCGGGCCGGGGAGCTACACCTTC.

This clonotype was detected only a few times. The chain links TRBV7-9 to TRBJ1-1, with unresolved D. The length of the CDR3 is 11 residues. Trimming removed 5 bases from V and 6 bases from J, with 7 bases in between. Germline assignment: CDR1 SEHNR and CDR2 FQNEAQ (reference sequence). As DNA, the CDR3 is TGTGCCAGCAGCCAAGCGGCTGAAGCTTTCTTT. Translation: CASSQAAEAFF.

V usage is TRBV7-2 and J usage is TRBJ2-3; TRBD2 matches 7 bases. The CDR3 length is 17 residues. Germline V lookup: CDR1 SGHTA, CDR2 FQGNSA. The J segment lost 2 bases and the V segment lost 5 bases, leaving 13 bases of the junction unmatched. The CDR3 DNA is TGTGCCAGCAGCCCTCTTGGAAAGCGGGGCTACACAGATACGCAGTATTTT. It is translated as CASSPLGKRGYTDTQYF. Complete variable domain (other parts from reference TRBV7-2 and TRBJ2-3): GAGVSQSPSNKVTEKGKDVELRCDPISGHTALYWYRQSLGQGLEFLIYFQGNSAPDKSGLPSDRFSAERTGGSVSTLTIQRTQQEDSAVYLCASSPLGKRGYTDTQYFGPGTRLTVL.

This clonotype was detected ten times or more. V and J are TRBV12-3 or TRBV12-4 and TRBJ1-1; no definite D call. Trimming cost V 3 bases and J 2 bases, with 13 bases left between them. There are 15 residues in the CDR3. The CDR3: CASSLNPVVNTEAFF. The CDR3 nucleotides are TGTGCCAGCAGTTTGAACCCCGTGGTCAACACTGAAGCTTTCTTT.

This clonotype has only a few counts. The chain couples TRBV14 to TRBJ2-7, with 12 bases fitting TRBD2. With 1 base clipped from V and 3 bases from J, the junction kept 7 bases outside the gene matches. This CDR3 has 17 residues. Germline CDR1 reads SGHDN; CDR2 reads FVKESK. The CDR3 region is CASSQVAGLAGFYEQYF. The CDR3 DNA follows: TGTGCCAGCAGCCAAGTAGCAGGACTAGCGGGGTTCTACGAGCAGTACTTC.

In this sample, this clonotype turned up many times. The V gene is TRBV6-6, the J gene TRBJ2-2; 10 bases map to TRBD1. There are 18 residues in the CDR3. The trim removed 2 bases at V and 8 bases at J, leaving 14 bases unmatched. CDR1 is MNHNY and CDR2 is SVGAGI in the germline V gene (reference sequence). DNA for the CDR3: TGTGCCAGCAGTTACCGCTACCCGGGACAGGGGCTCCGAGGGGAGCTGTTTTTT. This gives the protein CASSYRYPGQGLRGELFF.

The chain uses TRBV19 and TRBJ1-6; TRBD1 aligns across 7 bases. Germline V gives CDR1 LNHDA, CDR2 SQIVND (reference sequence). The CDR3 consists of 14 residues. The V gene end was trimmed by 5 bases and the J gene end by 5 bases; junction bases not matched to a gene: 3. The CDR3 is CASSRQGDNSPLHF. CDR3 sequence (DNA): TGTGCCAGTAGTCGACAGGGAGATAATTCACCCCTCCACTTT.